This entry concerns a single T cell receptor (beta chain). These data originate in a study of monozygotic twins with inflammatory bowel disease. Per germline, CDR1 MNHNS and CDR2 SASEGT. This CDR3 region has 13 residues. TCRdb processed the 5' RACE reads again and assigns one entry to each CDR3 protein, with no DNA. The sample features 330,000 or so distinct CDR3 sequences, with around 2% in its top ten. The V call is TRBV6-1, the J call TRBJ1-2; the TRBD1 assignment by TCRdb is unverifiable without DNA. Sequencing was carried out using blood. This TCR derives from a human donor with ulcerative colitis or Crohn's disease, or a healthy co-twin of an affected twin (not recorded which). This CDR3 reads CASSEEGAGGYTF.